The clone carrying this TCR beta chain has only a few counts. The sample comes from a study of beta chain features in type 1 diabetes. Reverse transcription of all isolated RNA meant that expressed TCRB transcripts were sequenced. Using immunoSEQ multiplex PCR, the repertoire was profiled, and TCRdb retains in-frame clones only, with some absent. The repertoire holds fewer than 650,000 clones, with about 16% as singletons. CDR3 length: 12 amino acids. Germline CDR1 and CDR2: SGDLS and YYNGEE. The ends lost 4 bases at V and 7 bases at J; junction bases unmatched: 2. The rearrangement links TRBV9 to TRBJ2-1; the match to TRBD2 covers 7 bases. The sequence was obtained from a man between 18 and 29 years old in good health. Sequences were obtained from naive CD4+ T cells from blood. This CDR3 is CASSPGRNEQFF. The CDR3 region has the DNA TGTGCCAGCAGCCCCGGGAGGAATGAGCAGTTCTTC.